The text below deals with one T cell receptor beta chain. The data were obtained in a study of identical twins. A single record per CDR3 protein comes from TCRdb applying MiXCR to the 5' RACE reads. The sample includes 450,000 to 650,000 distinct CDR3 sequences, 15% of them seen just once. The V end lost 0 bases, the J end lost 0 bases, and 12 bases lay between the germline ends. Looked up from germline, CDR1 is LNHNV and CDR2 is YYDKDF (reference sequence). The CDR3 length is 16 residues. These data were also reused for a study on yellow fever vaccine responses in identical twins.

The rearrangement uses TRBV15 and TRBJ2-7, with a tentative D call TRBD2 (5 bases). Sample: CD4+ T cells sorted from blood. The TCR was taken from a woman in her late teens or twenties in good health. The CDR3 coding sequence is TGTGCCACCAGCAGAGAAGGAGGCAGTACCTCCTACGAGCAGTACTTC. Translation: CATSREGGSTSYEQYF.